This TCR beta chain came from a study of T cells in Graves' hyperthyroidism and ophthalmopathy. Trimming at V came to 5 bases and at J to 4 bases, leaving 5 bases not matched to a gene. In germline, CDR1 is LGHDT, CDR2 YNNKEL (reference sequence). The CDR3 is 14 amino acids. Authors of the study amplified TCR beta CDR3 regions from RNA transcripts. TCR CDR3 underwent first-round RT-PCR with the HTBI primer set. TCRdb recomputed calls from the multiplex PCR reads with MiXCR, one row per CDR3 protein. Of 550,000 to 850,000 distinct CDR3 sequences in the sample, under 20% were seen once. This clonotype has a count of ten or more.

The sequenced sample was blood. This receptor was taken from a woman aged 50 to 60 with Graves' hyperthyroidism that later progressed to Graves' ophthalmopathy. This chain uses TRBV3-1 with TRBJ1-2; 9 bases line up with TRBD1. In DNA form, the CDR3 reads TGTGCCAGCAGCTCTACAGGGGGCGTCTATGGCTACACCTTC. This codes for CASSSTGGVYGYTF. Using reference TRBV3-1 and TRBJ1-2 for the parts outside the CDR3, the full variable domain is DTAVSQTPKYLVTQMGNDKSIKCEQNLGHDTMYWYKQDSKKFLKIMFSYNNKELIINETVPNRFSPKSPDKAHLNLHINSLELGDSAVYFCASSSTGGVYGYTFGSGTRLTVV.